The clone carrying this TCR beta chain was seen a few times. Antigen: not known. PBMCs were derived from around 10 ml fresh peripheral blood. The investigators amplified TCR beta CDR3 regions from RNA transcripts. First-round RT-PCR targeting the TCR CDR3 was performed with the HTBI primer set. TCRdb processed the multiplex PCR reads anew with MiXCR; each CDR3 protein has one entry. The sample has some 460,000 distinct CDR3 sequences, roughly 14% seen once; the top ten hold just under 8%. The data stem from a study of T cells in Graves' hyperthyroidism and ophthalmopathy. Background on the study: Peripheral blood was obtained at initial diagnosis, preceding any treatment.

Study-wide results and caveats: Stable hyperthyroidism was separated from ophthalmopathy by a model based on 13 V-J features. Most thyroid clonotypes expanded above 0.001 appeared in blood too.

The germline CDR1 and CDR2 sequences are DFQATT and SNEGSKA (reference sequence). V shed 3 bases and J 7 bases; nucleotides not matched to a gene: 7. This CDR3 spans 14 amino acids. Sequenced input: blood. This chain uses TRBV20-1 with TRBJ2-5; 11 bases are shared with TRBD2. This clonotype originated in a young woman with Graves' hyperthyroidism. CDR3 DNA: TGCAGTGCTAGTAGGGATAGCGGGGGGGGGACCCAGTACTTC. Encoded protein: CSASRDSGGGTQYF.